Shown below are 9 T cell receptor beta chains from a single sample sequenced in a study of blood T cells in healthy people across ages. The use of a sample-barcoded 5' primer and a J-beta primer mix characterized a second PCR of about 7 to 12 cycles. TCRdb passed the 5' RACE reads through MiXCR, listing each CDR3 protein once. The data hold about 970,000 distinct CDR3 sequences, with 51% observed a single time. Sequenced: blood. The receptors shown here come from a woman aged 55-75 years in good health.

The chain recombines TRBV6-6 with TRBJ2-7; tentatively, D is TRBD2 (5 bases). The ends were cut back, 2 bases at V and 10 bases at J, with 12 bases in the middle. This CDR3 contains 12 residues. Germline V CDR1 and CDR2: MNHNY, SVGAGI (reference sequence). The CDR3 here is CASSYAAEAQYF. The CDR3 nucleotides read TGTGCCAGCAGTTACGCCGCGGAGGCCCAGTACTTC.

The chain combines TRBV5-4 with TRBJ2-1; 13 bases line up with TRBD2. CDR3 length: 17 amino acids. V lost 2 bases and J lost 7; bases outside the gene matches: 9. The germline gives CDR1 SGHNT, CDR2 YYREEE (reference sequence). The CDR3 DNA sequence: TGTGCCAGCAGCTTAATTGCACTAGCGGGAGGGGGGAATGAGCAGTTCTTC. This sequence encodes CASSLIALAGGGNEQFF.

J is TRBJ2-1 and V is TRBV25-1; 7 nucleotides line up with TRBD2. The length of the CDR3 is 15 residues. Looked up from germline, CDR1 is MGHDK and CDR2 is SYGVNS. V dropped 6 bases and J dropped 0; count of bases not matched to a gene: 5. The CDR3 spells CASRGRGSSYNEQFF. CDR3 DNA: TGTGCCAGCAGGGGACGCGGGAGCTCCTACAATGAGCAGTTCTTC.

The V and J genes are TRBV28 and TRBJ2-3; D is possibly TRBD2 (5 bases). Trimming shortened V by 5 bases and J by 6 bases, and 15 bases separated the two germline ends. The CDR3 length is 14 residues. The V gene's germline CDR1 is MDHEN and CDR2 SYDVKM. The CDR3 DNA sequence: TGTGCCAGCAGTCCCCTAAGGAGGACGGATACGCAGTATTTT. Encoded protein: CASSPLRRTDTQYF.

This clonotype was found a few times. The V call is TRBV4-1, the J call TRBJ1-2; D perhaps matches TRBD1 (6 bases). V lost 0 bases and J lost 5, with 13 bases in between. The V gene's germline CDR1 is MGHRA and CDR2 YSYEKL. This CDR3 region has 15 residues. CDR3 nucleotide sequence: TGCGCCAGCAGCCAAGATGGACAGTTACCTTATGGCTACACCTTC. This sequence encodes CASSQDGQLPYGYTF.

The chain links TRBV9 to TRBJ2-1; 7 nucleotides match TRBD1. The CDR3 sequence is 12 residues long. Unmatched junction bases numbered 2, after V lost 7 bases and J lost 4 bases. Germline CDR1 and CDR2: SGDLS and YYNGEE. The CDR3 nucleotides are TGTGCCAGCGGGGACAGATACAATGAGCAGTTCTTC. This codes for CASGDRYNEQFF.

V and J are TRBV20-1 and TRBJ2-1; TRBD2 agrees at 8 bases. In germline, CDR1 is DFQATT, CDR2 SNEGSKA (reference sequence). V shed 4 bases and J 0 bases; nucleotides not matched to a gene: 5. This CDR3 spans 15 amino acids. CDR3 DNA: TGCAGTGCTACGTACGGGACTAGCTCCTACAATGAGCAGTTCTTC. Translation gives CSATYGTSSYNEQFF.

This clonotype turned up a few times. The chain uses TRBV2 and TRBJ2-7; 8 bases are shared with TRBD1. With 2 bases clipped from V and 5 bases from J, the junction kept 5 bases outside the gene matches. Germline values: CDR1 SNHLY, CDR2 FYNNEI. The CDR3 sequence is 14 residues long. DNA of the CDR3: TGTGCCAGCAGTGAATCCCGGACAGGGAACGAGCAGTACTTC. It specifies CASSESRTGNEQYF. The full variable domain, completed using reference TRBV2 and TRBJ2-7, is EPEVTQTPSHQVTQMGQEVILRCVPISNHLYFYWYRQILGQKVEFLVSFYNNEISEKSEIFDDQFSVERPDGSNFTLKIRSTKLEDSAMYFCASSESRTGNEQYFGPGTRLTVT.

This rearrangement joins TRBV6-6 to TRBJ2-2; tentative D call: TRBD2 (6 bases). The CDR3 totals 12 residues. Per the germline V gene, CDR1 is MNHNY and CDR2 is SVGAGI (reference sequence). V shed 6 bases and J shed 7 bases, with 9 bases lying between them. Written as DNA, the CDR3 is TGTGCCAGCAGGGGGGGTAACGGGGAGCTGTTTTTT. The encoded protein is CASRGGNGELFF.